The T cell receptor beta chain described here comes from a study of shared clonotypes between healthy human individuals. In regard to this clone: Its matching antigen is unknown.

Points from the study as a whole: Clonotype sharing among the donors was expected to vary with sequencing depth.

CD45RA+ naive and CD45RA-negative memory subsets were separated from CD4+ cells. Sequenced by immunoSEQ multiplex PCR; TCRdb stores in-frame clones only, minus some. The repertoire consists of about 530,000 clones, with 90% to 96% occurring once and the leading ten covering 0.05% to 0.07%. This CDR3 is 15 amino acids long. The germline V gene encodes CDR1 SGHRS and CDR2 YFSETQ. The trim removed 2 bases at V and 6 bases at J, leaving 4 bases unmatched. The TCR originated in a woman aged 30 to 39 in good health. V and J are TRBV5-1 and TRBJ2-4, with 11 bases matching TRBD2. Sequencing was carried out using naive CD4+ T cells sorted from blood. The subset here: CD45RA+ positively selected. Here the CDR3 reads CASSFTSGSGNIQYF. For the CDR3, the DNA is TGCGCCAGCAGCTTTACTAGCGGGAGTGGAAACATTCAGTACTTC.